A single count supports the clone carrying this T cell receptor (beta chain). This sample is part of a study of shared clonotypes between healthy human individuals. CD45RA+ naive and CD45RA-negative memory subsets were separated from CD4+ cells. In germline, CDR1 is MRHNA, CDR2 SNTAGT. Trimming took 8 bases from V and 0 from J; bases not matched to a gene: 6. There are 15 residues in the CDR3. Using 200 ng DNA, around 30,000 T cell genomes, the sorted-subset replicate PCRs were run. Some clones are missing from TCRdb's copy, which holds only in-frame ones; the method was immunoSEQ multiplex PCR. The data show under 1,100,000 clones, with more than 65% seen just once and around 1.4% held by the top ten.

The receptor was isolated from a man younger than 30 in good health. This rearrangement joins TRBV6-4 to TRBJ2-7; 11 bases are a match to TRBD2. The sequencing sample was made of memory CD4+ T cells sorted from blood. Subset specified: CD45RA-negative fraction. CDR3 DNA: TGTGCCAGCGGGGTCGGGACTAGCGGCTCCTACGAGCAGTACTTC. This sequence encodes CASGVGTSGSYEQYF.